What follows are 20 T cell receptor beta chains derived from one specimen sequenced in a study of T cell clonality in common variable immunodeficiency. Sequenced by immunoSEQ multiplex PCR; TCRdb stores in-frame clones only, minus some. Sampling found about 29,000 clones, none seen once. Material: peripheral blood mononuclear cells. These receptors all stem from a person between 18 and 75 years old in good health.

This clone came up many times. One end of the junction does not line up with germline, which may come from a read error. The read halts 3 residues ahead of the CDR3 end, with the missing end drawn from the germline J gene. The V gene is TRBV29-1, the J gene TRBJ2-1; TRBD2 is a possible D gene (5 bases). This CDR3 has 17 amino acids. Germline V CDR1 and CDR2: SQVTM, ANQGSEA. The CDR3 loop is CSVEDPLLVTNYDEQFF. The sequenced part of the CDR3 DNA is TGCAGCGTTGAAGATCCCCTACTAGTCACCAACTACGATGAG.

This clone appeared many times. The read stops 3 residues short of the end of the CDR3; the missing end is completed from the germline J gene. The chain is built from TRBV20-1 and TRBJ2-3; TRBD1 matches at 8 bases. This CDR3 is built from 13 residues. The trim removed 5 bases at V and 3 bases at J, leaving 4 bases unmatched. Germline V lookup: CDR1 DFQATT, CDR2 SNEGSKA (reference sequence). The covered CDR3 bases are TGCAGTGCTGGACAGGGTCTTACAGATACG. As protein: CSAGQGLTDT. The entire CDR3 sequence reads CSAGQGLTDTQYF.

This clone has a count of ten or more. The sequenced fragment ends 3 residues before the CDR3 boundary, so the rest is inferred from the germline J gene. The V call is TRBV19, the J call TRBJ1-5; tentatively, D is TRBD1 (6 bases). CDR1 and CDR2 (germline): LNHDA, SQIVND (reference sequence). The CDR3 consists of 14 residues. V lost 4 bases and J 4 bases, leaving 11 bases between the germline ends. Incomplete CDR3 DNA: TGTGCCAGTAGTACCGGGACAAGGAATCAGCCC. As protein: CASSTGTRNQP. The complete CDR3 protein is CASSTGTRNQPQHF.

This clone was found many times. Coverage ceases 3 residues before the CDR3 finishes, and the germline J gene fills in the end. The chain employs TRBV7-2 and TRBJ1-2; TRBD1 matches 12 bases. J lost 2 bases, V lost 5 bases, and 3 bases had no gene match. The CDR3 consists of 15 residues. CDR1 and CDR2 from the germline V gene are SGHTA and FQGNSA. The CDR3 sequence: CASSTGTGGNYGYTF. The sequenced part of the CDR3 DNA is TGTGCCAGCAGCACTGGGACAGGGGGCAACTATGGC.

This CDR3 is CASSLGKRVSEAFF. CDR3 DNA (partial): TGTGCCAGCAGCTTAGGGAAGAGGGTATCTGAA. The chain uses TRBV11-3 and TRBJ1-1; D unclear. Sequencing ends 3 residues short of the CDR3 end; the germline J gene provides the rest. The CDR3 runs to 14 residues. The V end was cut by 1 base, the J end by 6 bases, with 12 bases between. Germline V gene data show CDR1 as SGHNT and CDR2 as YENEEA. The full variable domain, with the rest looked up from reference TRBV11-3 and TRBJ1-1, is EAGVVQSPRYKIIEKKQPVAFWCNPISGHNTLYWYLQNLGQGPELLIRYENEEAVDDSQLPKDRFSAERLKGVDSTLKIQPAELGDSAVYLCASSLGKRVSEAFFGQGTRLTVV.

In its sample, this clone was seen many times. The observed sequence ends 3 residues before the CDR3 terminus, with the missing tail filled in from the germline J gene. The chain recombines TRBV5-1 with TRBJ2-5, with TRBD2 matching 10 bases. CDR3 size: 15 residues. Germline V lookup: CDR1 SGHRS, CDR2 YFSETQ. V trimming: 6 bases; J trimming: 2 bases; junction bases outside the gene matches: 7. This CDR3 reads CASTEIAGGQETQYF. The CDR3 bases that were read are TGCGCCAGCACTGAAATAGCGGGAGGTCAAGAGACC.

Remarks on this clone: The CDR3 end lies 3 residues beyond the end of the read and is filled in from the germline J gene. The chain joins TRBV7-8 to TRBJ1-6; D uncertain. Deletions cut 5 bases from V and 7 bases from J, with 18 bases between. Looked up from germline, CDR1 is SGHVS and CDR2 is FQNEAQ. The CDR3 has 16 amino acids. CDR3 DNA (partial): TGTGCCAGCAGCACGGCCTATGCGGCGGTAAATTCACCC. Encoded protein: CASSTAYAAVNSP. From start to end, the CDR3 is CASSTAYAAVNSPLHF.

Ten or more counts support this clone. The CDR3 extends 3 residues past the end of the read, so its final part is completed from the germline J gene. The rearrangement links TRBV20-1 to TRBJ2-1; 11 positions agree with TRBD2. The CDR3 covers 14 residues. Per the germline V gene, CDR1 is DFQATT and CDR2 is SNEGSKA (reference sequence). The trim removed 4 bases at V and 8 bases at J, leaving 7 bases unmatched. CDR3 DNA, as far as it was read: TGCAGTGCTACCCTCCTAGCGGGAGGCGATGAG. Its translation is CSATLLAGGDE. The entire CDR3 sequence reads CSATLLAGGDEQFF.

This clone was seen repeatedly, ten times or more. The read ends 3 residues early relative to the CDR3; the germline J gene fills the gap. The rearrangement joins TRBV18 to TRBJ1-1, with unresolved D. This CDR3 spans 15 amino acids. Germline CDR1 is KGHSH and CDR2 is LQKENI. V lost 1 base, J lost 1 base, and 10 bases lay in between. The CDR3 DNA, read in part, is TGTGCCAGCTCACCACAATCAGAGGGGAACACTGAA. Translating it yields CASSPQSEGNTE. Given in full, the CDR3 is CASSPQSEGNTEAFF.

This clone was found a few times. The sequenced part of the CDR3 DNA is TGTGCCAGCAGCATGGACAGGTCTAATGAA. The encoded protein is CASSMDRSNE. The whole CDR3 region reads CASSMDRSNEAFF. The V gene is TRBV7-9, the J gene TRBJ1-1, with 7 bases matching TRBD1. The missing CDR3 end, 3 residues past where the read stops, is filled in from the germline J gene. V shed 5 bases and J 7 bases; nucleotides not matched to a gene: 7. The CDR3 length is 13 residues. CDR1 is SEHNR, CDR2 FQNEAQ, per germline (reference sequence).

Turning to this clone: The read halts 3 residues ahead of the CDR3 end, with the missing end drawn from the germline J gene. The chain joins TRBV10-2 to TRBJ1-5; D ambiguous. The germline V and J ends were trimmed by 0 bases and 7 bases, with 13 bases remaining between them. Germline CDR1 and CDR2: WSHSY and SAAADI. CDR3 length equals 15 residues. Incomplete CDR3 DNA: TGCGCCAGCAGTGAGTCTGGGCAGGAAGGGCAGCCC. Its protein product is CASSESGQEGQP. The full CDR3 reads CASSESGQEGQPQHF.

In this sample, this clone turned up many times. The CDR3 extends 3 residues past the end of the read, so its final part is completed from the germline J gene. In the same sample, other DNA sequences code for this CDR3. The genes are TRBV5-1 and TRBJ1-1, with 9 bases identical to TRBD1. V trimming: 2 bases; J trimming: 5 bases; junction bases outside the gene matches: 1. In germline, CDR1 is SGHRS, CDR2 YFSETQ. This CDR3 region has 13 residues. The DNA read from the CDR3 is TGCGCCAGCAGCTTAGACAGGGGGACTGAA. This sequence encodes CASSLDRGTE. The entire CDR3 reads CASSLDRGTEAFF.

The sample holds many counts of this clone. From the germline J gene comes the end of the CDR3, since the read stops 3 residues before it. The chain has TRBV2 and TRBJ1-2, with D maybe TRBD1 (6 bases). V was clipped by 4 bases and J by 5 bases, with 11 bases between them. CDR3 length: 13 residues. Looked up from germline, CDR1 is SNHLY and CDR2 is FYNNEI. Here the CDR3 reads CASSAQGSYGYTF. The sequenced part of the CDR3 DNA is TGTGCCAGCAGTGCGCAGGGGTCGTATGGC.

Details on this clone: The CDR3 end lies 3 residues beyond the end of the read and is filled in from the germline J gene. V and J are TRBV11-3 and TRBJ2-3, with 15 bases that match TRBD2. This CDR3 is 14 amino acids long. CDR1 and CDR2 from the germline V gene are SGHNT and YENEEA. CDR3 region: CASSSGTSGRTQYF. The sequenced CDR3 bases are TGTGCCAGCAGCTCCGGGACTAGCGGGAGGACG.

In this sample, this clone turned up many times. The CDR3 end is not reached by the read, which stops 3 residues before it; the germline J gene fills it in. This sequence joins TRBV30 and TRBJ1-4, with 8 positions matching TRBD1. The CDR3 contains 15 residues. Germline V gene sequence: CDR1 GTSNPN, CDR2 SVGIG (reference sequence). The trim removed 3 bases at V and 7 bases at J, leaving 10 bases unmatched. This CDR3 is CAWSKTTGATEKLFF. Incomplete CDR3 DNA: TGTGCCTGGAGCAAAACGACAGGGGCAACTGAAAAA.

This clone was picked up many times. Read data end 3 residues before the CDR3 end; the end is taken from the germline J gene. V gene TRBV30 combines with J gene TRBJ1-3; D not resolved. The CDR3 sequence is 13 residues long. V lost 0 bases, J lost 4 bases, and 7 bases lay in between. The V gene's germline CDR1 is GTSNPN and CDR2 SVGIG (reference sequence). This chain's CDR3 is CAWSVVEGNTIYF. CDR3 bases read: TGTGCCTGGAGTGTTGTAGAGGGAAACACC.

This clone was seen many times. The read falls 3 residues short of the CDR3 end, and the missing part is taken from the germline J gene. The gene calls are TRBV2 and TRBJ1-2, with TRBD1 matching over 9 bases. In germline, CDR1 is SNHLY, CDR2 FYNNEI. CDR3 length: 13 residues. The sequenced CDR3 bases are TGTGCCAGCAGTGTACAGGGGGCTGAGGGC. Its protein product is CASSVQGAEG. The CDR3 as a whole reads CASSVQGAEGYTF.

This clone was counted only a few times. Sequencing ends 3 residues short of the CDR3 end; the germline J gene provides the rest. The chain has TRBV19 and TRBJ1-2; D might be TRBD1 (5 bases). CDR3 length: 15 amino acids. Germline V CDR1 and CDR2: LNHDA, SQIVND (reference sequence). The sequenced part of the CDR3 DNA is TGTGCCAGTAGTATGGGGACTAGCGGGATCACTGAC. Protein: CASSMGTSGITD. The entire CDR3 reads CASSMGTSGITDYTF.

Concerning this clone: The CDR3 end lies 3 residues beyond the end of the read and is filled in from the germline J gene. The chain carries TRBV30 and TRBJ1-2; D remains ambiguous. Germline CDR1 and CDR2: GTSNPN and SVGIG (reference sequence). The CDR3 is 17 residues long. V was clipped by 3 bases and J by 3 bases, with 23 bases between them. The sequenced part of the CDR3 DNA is TGTGCCTGGAGGGGGTCCAGCTTGGACGGACTTGACTATGGC. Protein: CAWRGSSLDGLDYG. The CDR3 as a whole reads CAWRGSSLDGLDYGYTF.

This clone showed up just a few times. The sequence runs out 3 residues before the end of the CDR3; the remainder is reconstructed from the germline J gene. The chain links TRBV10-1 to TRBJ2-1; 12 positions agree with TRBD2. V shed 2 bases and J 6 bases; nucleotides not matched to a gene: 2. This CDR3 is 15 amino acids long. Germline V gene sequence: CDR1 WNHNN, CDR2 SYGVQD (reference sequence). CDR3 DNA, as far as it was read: TGCGCCAGCAGTGAGGGGACTAGCGGGTTCAATGAG. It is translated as CASSEGTSGFNE. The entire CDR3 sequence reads CASSEGTSGFNEQFF.